The rows below give T cell receptor beta chains drawn from one sample of a study of blood T cell repertoires in COVID-19. Measured with immunoSEQ multiplex PCR; TCRdb has only the in-frame clones, and not every one. The sample holds roughly 410,000 clones; more than 80% are singletons and the top ten take roughly 1.2%. Material for sequencing was peripheral blood. The receptor set was obtained from a man aged 40-50 years with acute or convalescent COVID-19. Each CDR3 is given with its conserved first and last residue. Fields, in order: clone size, D gene, J gene, V gene, CDR3 protein, CDR3 DNA. D genes are given only for firm matches. Clone size is given for some rows only: seen once, a few or many times, or a class if the clone is expanded.

clone size: few; D gene: TRBD1; J gene: TRBJ1-2; V gene: TRBV6-1; CDR3 protein: CASSERRDRPSGYTF; CDR3 DNA: TGTGCCAGCAGTGAAAGGCGGGACAGGCCGAGTGGCTACACCTTC
clone size: NA; D gene: TRBD1; J gene: TRBJ2-7; V gene: TRBV11-1; CDR3 protein: CASSWTGNEQYF; CDR3 DNA: TGTGCCAGCAGCTGGACAGGGAACGAGCAGTACTTC
clone size: NA; D gene: NA; J gene: TRBJ2-1; V gene: TRBV7-8; CDR3 protein: CASSLVRRGAVYNEQFF; CDR3 DNA: TGTGCCAGCAGCTTAGTTAGACGGGGGGCCGTCTACAATGAGCAGTTCTTC
clone size: NA; D gene: TRBD1; J gene: TRBJ2-3; V gene: TRBV4-1; CDR3 protein: CASSQGTGDTDTQYF; CDR3 DNA: TGCGCCAGCAGCCAAGGGACAGGGGACACAGATACGCAGTATTTT
clone size: NA; D gene: NA; J gene: TRBJ1-2; V gene: TRBV11-1; CDR3 protein: CASSLEDSRGYTF; CDR3 DNA: TGTGCCAGCAGCTTAGAGGACAGCCGAGGCTACACCTTC
clone size: NA; D gene: TRBD1; J gene: TRBJ1-1; V gene: TRBV4-1; CDR3 protein: CASSQYSNSQGAVEAFF; CDR3 DNA: TGCGCCAGCAGCCAGTATTCTAACTCTCAGGGGGCAGTTGAAGCTTTCTTT
clone size: once; D gene: TRBD1; J gene: TRBJ2-7; V gene: TRBV4-1; CDR3 protein: CASSQDSGQGSYEQYF; CDR3 DNA: TGCGCCAGCAGCCAGGATTCGGGACAGGGATCCTACGAGCAGTACTTC
clone size: NA; D gene: NA; J gene: TRBJ1-2; V gene: TRBV6-4; CDR3 protein: CASSPRGTGLDGYTF; CDR3 DNA: TGTGCCAGCAGCCCCCGGGGAACAGGGCTGGATGGCTACACCTTC
clone size: NA; D gene: TRBD2; J gene: TRBJ2-1; V gene: TRBV19; CDR3 protein: CASSTLAGVYNEQFF; CDR3 DNA: TGTGCCAGTAGTACGCTAGCGGGAGTATACAATGAGCAGTTCTTC
clone size: NA; D gene: TRBD2; J gene: TRBJ2-1; V gene: TRBV7-9; CDR3 protein: CASSLAGGAGGPHEQFF; CDR3 DNA: TGTGCCAGCAGCTTAGCGGGAGGAGCGGGAGGTCCCCATGAGCAGTTCTTC
clone size: NA; D gene: TRBD1; J gene: TRBJ2-1; V gene: TRBV19; CDR3 protein: CASSMDSGQVDEQFF; CDR3 DNA: TGTGCCAGTAGTATGGACTCGGGACAGGTCGATGAGCAGTTCTTC
clone size: once; D gene: NA; J gene: TRBJ1-1; V gene: TRBV27; CDR3 protein: CASSLGQWTEAFF; CDR3 DNA: TGTGCCAGCAGTTTAGGACAATGGACTGAAGCTTTCTTT
clone size: NA; D gene: TRBD2; J gene: TRBJ2-7; V gene: TRBV7-8; CDR3 protein: CASSLEAAGAYEQYF; CDR3 DNA: TGTGCCAGCAGCTTAGAGGCGGCGGGAGCCTACGAGCAGTACTTC
clone size: NA; D gene: TRBD1; J gene: TRBJ2-4; V gene: TRBV28; CDR3 protein: CASSERTGGYGIQYF; CDR3 DNA: TGTGCCAGCAGTGAGAGGACAGGGGGCTACGGCATTCAGTACTTC
clone size: NA; D gene: NA; J gene: TRBJ1-1; V gene: TRBV15; CDR3 protein: CATSRGGGQEAFF; CDR3 DNA: TGTGCCACCAGCAGAGGGGGGGGGCAGGAAGCTTTCTTT
clone size: NA; D gene: NA; J gene: TRBJ2-1; V gene: TRBV11-3; CDR3 protein: CASRDGSYNEQFF; CDR3 DNA: TGTGCCAGCAGGGACGGGAGCTACAATGAGCAGTTCTTC
clone size: NA; D gene: TRBD2; J gene: TRBJ2-3; V gene: TRBV6-6; CDR3 protein: CASSGGASGRLDTQYF; CDR3 DNA: TGTGCCAGCAGCGGCGGGGCTAGCGGGAGATTGGATACGCAGTATTTT
clone size: once; D gene: NA; J gene: TRBJ2-7; V gene: TRBV21-1; CDR3 protein: CASSPTKIEAGVGYEQYF; CDR3 DNA: TGTGCCAGCAGCCCTACAAAGATCGAGGCAGGGGTCGGGTACGAGCAGTACTTC
clone size: NA; D gene: TRBD1; J gene: TRBJ1-4; V gene: TRBV11-2; CDR3 protein: CASSTRGTGGEKLFF; CDR3 DNA: TGTGCCAGCAGCACCCGAGGGACAGGGGGCGAAAAACTGTTTTTT
clone size: NA; D gene: TRBD1; J gene: TRBJ2-3; V gene: TRBV7-2; CDR3 protein: CASSSRTGQDTQYF; CDR3 DNA: TGTGCCAGCAGCTCCCGGACAGGGCAAGATACGCAGTATTTT
clone size: NA; D gene: NA; J gene: TRBJ2-3; V gene: TRBV30; CDR3 protein: CAWSPNRGDTQYF; CDR3 DNA: TGTGCCTGGAGTCCCAATAGAGGGGATACGCAGTATTTT
clone size: NA; D gene: TRBD2; J gene: TRBJ2-1; V gene: TRBV19; CDR3 protein: CASSTGLAGVSYNEQFF; CDR3 DNA: TGTGCCAGTAGTACGGGACTAGCGGGAGTTTCCTACAATGAGCAGTTCTTC
clone size: NA; D gene: NA; J gene: TRBJ2-4; V gene: TRBV4-1; CDR3 protein: CASSQDLSGRGRSKNIQYF; CDR3 DNA: TGCGCCAGCAGCCAAGATCTGTCGGGCCGGGGGAGGTCCAAAAACATTCAGTACTTC
clone size: NA; D gene: TRBD2; J gene: TRBJ2-3; V gene: TRBV7-3; CDR3 protein: CASSPQGAGGITDTQYF; CDR3 DNA: TGTGCCAGCAGCCCTCAAGGGGCGGGAGGGATCACAGATACGCAGTATTTT
clone size: once; D gene: TRBD1; J gene: TRBJ1-1; V gene: TRBV6-5; CDR3 protein: CASSQAGTGVEAFF; CDR3 DNA: TGTGCCAGCAGTCAGGCCGGGACAGGGGTAGAAGCTTTCTTT
clone size: NA; D gene: TRBD1; J gene: TRBJ1-1; V gene: TRBV29-1; CDR3 protein: CSVRGRDRPNTEAFF; CDR3 DNA: TGCAGCGTGAGGGGGCGGGACAGGCCTAACACTGAAGCTTTCTTT
clone size: NA; D gene: NA; J gene: TRBJ2-1; V gene: TRBV28; CDR3 protein: CASSWARGYNEQFF; CDR3 DNA: TGTGCCAGCAGTTGGGCCAGGGGCTACAATGAGCAGTTCTTC
clone size: NA; D gene: TRBD1; J gene: TRBJ1-2; V gene: TRBV6-6; CDR3 protein: CASTDQGAGYGYTF; CDR3 DNA: TGTGCCAGCACCGACCAGGGGGCGGGCTATGGCTACACCTTC
clone size: NA; D gene: NA; J gene: TRBJ2-1; V gene: TRBV9; CDR3 protein: CASSPAPRDEQFF; CDR3 DNA: TGTGCCAGCAGCCCAGCCCCCCGGGATGAGCAGTTCTTC
clone size: NA; D gene: TRBD2; J gene: TRBJ2-7; V gene: TRBV11-2; CDR3 protein: CASSIPQTSGAHEQYF; CDR3 DNA: TGTGCCAGCAGCATTCCCCAGACTAGCGGGGCACACGAGCAGTACTTC
clone size: few; D gene: NA; J gene: TRBJ1-1; V gene: TRBV4-3; CDR3 protein: CASSQVHRDTEAFF; CDR3 DNA: TGCGCCAGCAGCCAAGTCCACAGGGACACTGAAGCTTTCTTT
clone size: few; D gene: NA; J gene: TRBJ2-5; V gene: TRBV3-1/TRBV3-2; CDR3 protein: CASSQGGVQETQYF; CDR3 DNA: TGTGCCAGCAGCCAAGGCGGAGTCCAAGAGACCCAGTACTTC
clone size: NA; D gene: TRBD2; J gene: TRBJ2-3; V gene: TRBV6-2/TRBV6-3; CDR3 protein: CASSYSTSGGTDTQYF; CDR3 DNA: TGTGCCAGCAGTTACTCTACTAGCGGGGGCACAGATACGCAGTATTTT
clone size: NA; D gene: TRBD1; J gene: TRBJ2-7; V gene: TRBV4-1; CDR3 protein: CASSHPGTGTAYEQYF; CDR3 DNA: TGCGCCAGCAGCCATCCCGGGACAGGGACGGCGTACGAGCAGTACTTC
clone size: NA; D gene: NA; J gene: TRBJ2-5; V gene: TRBV30; CDR3 protein: CAWTRALTGETQYF; CDR3 DNA: TGTGCCTGGACCAGGGCGCTGACAGGAGAGACCCAGTACTTC
clone size: NA; D gene: TRBD2; J gene: TRBJ2-2; V gene: TRBV5-4; CDR3 protein: CASSPPAAGGTGELFF; CDR3 DNA: TGTGCCAGCAGCCCCCCCGCAGCGGGGGGGACCGGGGAGCTGTTTTTT
clone size: once; D gene: NA; J gene: TRBJ1-6; V gene: TRBV3-1/TRBV3-2; CDR3 protein: CASSPQGISSPLHF; CDR3 DNA: TGTGCCAGCAGCCCACAGGGAATAAGCTCACCCCTCCACTTT
clone size: NA; D gene: TRBD2; J gene: TRBJ2-2; V gene: TRBV27; CDR3 protein: CASRGLANTGELFF; CDR3 DNA: TGTGCCAGCAGAGGACTAGCGAACACCGGGGAGCTGTTTTTT
clone size: NA; D gene: TRBD2; J gene: TRBJ2-5; V gene: TRBV6-4; CDR3 protein: CASSETSDGRAAQYF; CDR3 DNA: TGTGCCAGCAGTGAGACTAGCGATGGGCGGGCGGCCCAGTACTTC
clone size: NA; D gene: NA; J gene: TRBJ2-2; V gene: TRBV2; CDR3 protein: CASSEIPTGELFF; CDR3 DNA: TGTGCCAGCAGTGAAATCCCTACCGGGGAGCTGTTTTTT
clone size: few; D gene: NA; J gene: TRBJ2-7; V gene: TRBV19; CDR3 protein: CASSILNEQYF; CDR3 DNA: TGTGCCAGTAGTATCTTAAACGAGCAGTACTTC
clone size: NA; D gene: NA; J gene: TRBJ1-1; V gene: TRBV5-4; CDR3 protein: CASSHTTNTEAFF; CDR3 DNA: TGTGCCAGCAGCCATACAACGAACACTGAAGCTTTCTTT
clone size: NA; D gene: TRBD2; J gene: TRBJ2-2; V gene: TRBV7-3; CDR3 protein: CASSSMVAGLTGELFF; CDR3 DNA: TGTGCCAGCAGCTCAATGGTAGCGGGGTTAACCGGGGAGCTGTTTTTT
clone size: NA; D gene: TRBD1; J gene: TRBJ1-1; V gene: TRBV7-9; CDR3 protein: CASSEGQGETEAFF; CDR3 DNA: TGTGCCAGCAGCGAGGGACAGGGGGAGACTGAAGCTTTCTTT
clone size: NA; D gene: NA; J gene: TRBJ2-3; V gene: TRBV18; CDR3 protein: CASSSGASTDTQYF; CDR3 DNA: TGTGCCAGCTCATCAGGGGCCTCCACAGATACGCAGTATTTT
clone size: NA; D gene: TRBD1; J gene: TRBJ1-3; V gene: TRBV5-1; CDR3 protein: CASSLVEQGAGNTIYF; CDR3 DNA: TGCGCCAGCAGCTTGGTGGAGCAGGGGGCAGGAAACACCATATATTTT
clone size: NA; D gene: TRBD1; J gene: TRBJ2-1; V gene: TRBV10-1; CDR3 protein: CASSTGTGGYNEQFF; CDR3 DNA: TGCGCCAGCAGTACCGGGACAGGGGGCTACAATGAGCAGTTCTTC
clone size: NA; D gene: TRBD2; J gene: TRBJ2-2; V gene: TRBV9; CDR3 protein: CASSVRLAPGELFF; CDR3 DNA: TGTGCCAGCAGCGTAAGACTAGCGCCCGGGGAGCTGTTTTTT
clone size: NA; D gene: NA; J gene: TRBJ2-7; V gene: TRBV10-3; CDR3 protein: CAISQWDTGSYEQYF; CDR3 DNA: TGTGCCATCAGCCAATGGGACACTGGGTCCTACGAGCAGTACTTC
clone size: NA; D gene: NA; J gene: TRBJ1-6; V gene: TRBV11-2; CDR3 protein: CASSRRTASYNSPLHF; CDR3 DNA: TGTGCCAGCAGCCGGCGGACAGCCTCCTATAATTCACCCCTCCACTTT
clone size: NA; D gene: NA; J gene: TRBJ1-2; V gene: TRBV3-1/TRBV3-2; CDR3 protein: CASSQDLGDNYGYTF; CDR3 DNA: TGTGCCAGCAGCCAAGATCTGGGAGATAACTATGGCTACACCTTC
clone size: NA; D gene: TRBD2; J gene: TRBJ2-3; V gene: TRBV30; CDR3 protein: CASSLADSTDTQYF; CDR3 DNA: TGTGCCAGCTCGCTAGCGGACAGCACAGATACGCAGTATTTT
clone size: NA; D gene: NA; J gene: TRBJ1-2; V gene: TRBV19; CDR3 protein: CASSIGENYGYTF; CDR3 DNA: TGTGCCAGTAGTATAGGAGAGAACTATGGCTACACCTTC